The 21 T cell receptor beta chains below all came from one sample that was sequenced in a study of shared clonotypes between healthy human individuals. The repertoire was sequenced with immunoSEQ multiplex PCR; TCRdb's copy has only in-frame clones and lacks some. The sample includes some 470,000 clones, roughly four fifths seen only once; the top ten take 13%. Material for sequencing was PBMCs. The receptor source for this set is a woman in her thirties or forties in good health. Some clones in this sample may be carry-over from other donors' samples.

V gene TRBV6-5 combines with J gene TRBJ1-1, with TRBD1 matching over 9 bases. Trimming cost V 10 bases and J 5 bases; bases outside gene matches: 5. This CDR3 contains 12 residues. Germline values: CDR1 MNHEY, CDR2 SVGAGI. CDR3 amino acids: CAIRQGGTEAFF. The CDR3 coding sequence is TGTGCCATCCGACAGGGGGGGACTGAAGCTTTCTTT.

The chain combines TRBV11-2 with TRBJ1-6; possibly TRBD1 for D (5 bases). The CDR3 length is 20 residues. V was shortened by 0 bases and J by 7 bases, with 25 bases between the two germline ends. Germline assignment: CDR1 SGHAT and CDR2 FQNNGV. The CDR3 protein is CASSLDRFWGRGFTNSPLHF. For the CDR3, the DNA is TGTGCCAGCAGCTTAGATCGGTTTTGGGGGAGGGGATTCACCAATTCACCCCTCCACTTT.

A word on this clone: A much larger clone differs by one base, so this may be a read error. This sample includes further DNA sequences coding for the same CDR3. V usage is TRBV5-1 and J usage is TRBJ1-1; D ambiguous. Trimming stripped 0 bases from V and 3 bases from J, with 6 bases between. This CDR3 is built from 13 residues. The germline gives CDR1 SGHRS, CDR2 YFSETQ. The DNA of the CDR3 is TGCGCCAGCAGCTTGGCAGGCTACACTGAAGCTTTCTTT. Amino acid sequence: CASSLAGYTEAFF.

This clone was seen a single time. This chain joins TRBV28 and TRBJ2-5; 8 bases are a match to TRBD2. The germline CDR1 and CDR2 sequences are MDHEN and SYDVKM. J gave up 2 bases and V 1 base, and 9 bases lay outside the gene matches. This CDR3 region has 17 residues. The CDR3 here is CASSLSGGLAYQETQYF. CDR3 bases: TGTGCCAGCAGTTTATCGGGGGGGCTAGCGTATCAAGAGACCCAGTACTTC.

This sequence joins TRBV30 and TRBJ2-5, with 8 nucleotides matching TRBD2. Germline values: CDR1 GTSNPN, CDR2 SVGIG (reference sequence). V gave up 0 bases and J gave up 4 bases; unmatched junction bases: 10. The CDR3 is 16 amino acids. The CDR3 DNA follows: TGTGCCTGGAGTGTAGGGCCAGCGGGAGTGGTAGAGACCCAGTACTTC. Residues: CAWSVGPAGVVETQYF.

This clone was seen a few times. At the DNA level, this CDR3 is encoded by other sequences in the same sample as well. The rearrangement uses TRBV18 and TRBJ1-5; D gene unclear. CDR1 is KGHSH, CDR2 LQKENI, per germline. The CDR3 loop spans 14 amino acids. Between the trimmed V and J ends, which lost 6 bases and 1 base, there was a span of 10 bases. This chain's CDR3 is CASSPSESNQPQHF. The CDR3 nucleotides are TGTGCCAGCTCGCCGTCGGAAAGCAATCAGCCCCAGCATTTT.

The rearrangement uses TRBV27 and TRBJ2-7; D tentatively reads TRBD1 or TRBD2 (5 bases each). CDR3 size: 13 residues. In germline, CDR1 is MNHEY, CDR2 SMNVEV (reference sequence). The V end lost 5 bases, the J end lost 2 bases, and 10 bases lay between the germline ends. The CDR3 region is CASSGGFPYEQYF. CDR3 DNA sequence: TGTGCCAGCAGTGGGGGATTCCCCTACGAGCAGTACTTC.

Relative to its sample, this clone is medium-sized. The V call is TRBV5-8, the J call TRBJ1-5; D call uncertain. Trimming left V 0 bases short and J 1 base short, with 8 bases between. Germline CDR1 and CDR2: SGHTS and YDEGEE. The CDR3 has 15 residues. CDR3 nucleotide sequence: TGTGCCAGCAGCTTGGGGACCTGGAGCAATCAGCCCCAGCATTTT. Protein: CASSLGTWSNQPQHF. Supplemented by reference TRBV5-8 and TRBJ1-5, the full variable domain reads EAGVTQSPTHLIKTRGQQATLRCSPISGHTSVYWYQQALGLGLQFLLWYDEGEERNRGNFPPRFSGRQFPNYSSELNVNALELEDSALYLCASSLGTWSNQPQHFGDGTRLSIL.

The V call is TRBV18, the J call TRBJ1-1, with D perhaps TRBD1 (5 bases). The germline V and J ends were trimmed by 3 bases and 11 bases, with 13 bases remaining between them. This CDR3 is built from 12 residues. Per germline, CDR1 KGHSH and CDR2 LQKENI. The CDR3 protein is CASSPGAAEAFF. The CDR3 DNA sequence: TGTGCCAGCTCACCTGGGGCGGCGGAGGCTTTCTTT.

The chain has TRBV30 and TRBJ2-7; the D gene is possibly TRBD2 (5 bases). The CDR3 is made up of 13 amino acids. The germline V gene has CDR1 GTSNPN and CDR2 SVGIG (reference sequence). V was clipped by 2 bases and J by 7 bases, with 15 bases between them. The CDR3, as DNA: TGTGCCTGGAGTTCCAGCGGCCTTAGGGAGCAGTACTTC. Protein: CAWSSSGLREQYF.

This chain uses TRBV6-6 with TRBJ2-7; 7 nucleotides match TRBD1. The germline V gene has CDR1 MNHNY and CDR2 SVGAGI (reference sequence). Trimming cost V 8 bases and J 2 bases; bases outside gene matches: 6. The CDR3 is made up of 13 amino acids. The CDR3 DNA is TGTGCCAGCGGTGGGGACAGAACCTACGAGCAGTACTTC. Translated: CASGGDRTYEQYF.

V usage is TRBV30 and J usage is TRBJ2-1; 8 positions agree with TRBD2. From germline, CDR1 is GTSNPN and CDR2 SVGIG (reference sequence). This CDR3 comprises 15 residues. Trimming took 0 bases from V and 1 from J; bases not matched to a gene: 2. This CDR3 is CAWSVRGRSYNEQFF. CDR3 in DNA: TGTGCCTGGAGTGTACGCGGGAGGTCCTACAATGAGCAGTTCTTC.

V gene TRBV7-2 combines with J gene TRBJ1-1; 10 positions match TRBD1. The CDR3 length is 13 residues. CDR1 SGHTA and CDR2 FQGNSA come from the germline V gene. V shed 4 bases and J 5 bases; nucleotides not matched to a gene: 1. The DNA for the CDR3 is TGTGCCAGCAGCTGGGGACAGGGGACTGAAGCTTTCTTT. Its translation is CASSWGQGTEAFF.

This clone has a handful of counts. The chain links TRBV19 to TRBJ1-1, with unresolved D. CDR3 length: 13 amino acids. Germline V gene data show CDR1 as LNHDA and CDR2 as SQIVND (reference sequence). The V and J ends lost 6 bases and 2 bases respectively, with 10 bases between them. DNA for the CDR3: TGTGCCAGTAGACAGAATAGTAACACTGAAGCTTTCTTT. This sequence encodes CASRQNSNTEAFF.

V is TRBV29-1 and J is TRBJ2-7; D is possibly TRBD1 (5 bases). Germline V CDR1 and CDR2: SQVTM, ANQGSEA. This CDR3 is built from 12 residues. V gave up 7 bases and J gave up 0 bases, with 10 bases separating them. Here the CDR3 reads CSGQGSSYEQYF. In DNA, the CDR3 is TGCAGCGGCCAGGGTAGCTCCTACGAGCAGTACTTC.

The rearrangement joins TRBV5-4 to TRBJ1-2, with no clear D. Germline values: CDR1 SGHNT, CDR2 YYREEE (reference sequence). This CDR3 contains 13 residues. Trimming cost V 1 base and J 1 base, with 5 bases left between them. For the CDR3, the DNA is TGTGCCAGCAGCTTGCGGAATAACTATGGCTACACCTTC. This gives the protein CASSLRNNYGYTF.

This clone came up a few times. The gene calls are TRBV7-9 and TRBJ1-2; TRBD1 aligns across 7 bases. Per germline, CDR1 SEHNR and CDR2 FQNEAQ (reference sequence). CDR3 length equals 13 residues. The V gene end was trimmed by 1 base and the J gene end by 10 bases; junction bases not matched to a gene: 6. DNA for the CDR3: TGTGCCAGCAGCTTAGGACAGGGCAGGCTCTACACCTTC. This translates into CASSLGQGRLYTF.

CDR3 in DNA: TGTGCCAGCAGCGTACAGGGGTTGGGCACTGAAGCTTTCTTT. Translation gives CASSVQGLGTEAFF. V gene TRBV11-1 combines with J gene TRBJ1-1; TRBD1 agrees at 7 bases. CDR3 length equals 14 residues. V shed 5 bases, J shed 4 bases, and the junction held 7 bases outside the gene matches. Germline V CDR1 and CDR2: SGHAT, FQDESV (reference sequence).

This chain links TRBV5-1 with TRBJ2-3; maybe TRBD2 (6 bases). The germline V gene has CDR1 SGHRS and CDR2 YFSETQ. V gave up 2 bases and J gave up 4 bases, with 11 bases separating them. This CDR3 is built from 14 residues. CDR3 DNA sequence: TGCGCCAGCAGCTTCGGAGGGCCATCAGATACGCAGTATTTT. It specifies CASSFGGPSDTQYF.

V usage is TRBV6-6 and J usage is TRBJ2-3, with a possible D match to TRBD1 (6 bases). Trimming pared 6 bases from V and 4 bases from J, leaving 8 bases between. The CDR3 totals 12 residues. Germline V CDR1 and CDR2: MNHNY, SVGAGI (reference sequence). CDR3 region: CASRQGPDTQYF. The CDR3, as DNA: TGTGCCAGCAGACAGGGTCCAGATACGCAGTATTTT.

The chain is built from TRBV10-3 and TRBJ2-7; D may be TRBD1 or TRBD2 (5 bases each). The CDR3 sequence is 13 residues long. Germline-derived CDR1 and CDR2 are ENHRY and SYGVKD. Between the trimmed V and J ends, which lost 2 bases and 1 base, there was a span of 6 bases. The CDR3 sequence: CAISEGGSYEQYF. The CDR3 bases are TGTGCCATCAGTGAGGGGGGTTCCTACGAGCAGTACTTC.